This T cell receptor beta chain was identified during a study of regulatory T cells in long-lasting Graves disease. V dropped 0 bases and J dropped 4 bases, with 13 bases sitting between them. The CDR3 runs to 15 residues. Germline lookup yields CDR1 SGHNT and CDR2 YENEEA. Remarks on this clonotype: The antigen remains unidentified.

Time point: newly diagnosed GD, antithyroid drugs for less than 3 months. The authors made the TCR library using RNA they extracted from PBMCs. Study-wide findings and caveats: Patients with persistent disease shared some 2,500 public clonotypes, outpacing the approximately 870 shared by new patients. The work looked only at peripheral blood and did not look at thyroid tissue. Favoring TRBV28, TRBJ1-2 and TRBJ2-5 was a feature seen in persistent disease.

Arm-PCR of CDR3 regions and iRepertoire HTBI primers were the basis on which TCR beta libraries were built. TCRdb reanalysed the multiplex PCR reads using MiXCR and keeps one entry per CDR3 protein. This sample has 400,000 to 500,000 distinct CDR3 sequences, with 12% to 15% found just once. Another study also made use of these data, one on T cells in Graves' hyperthyroidism and ophthalmopathy. This second study says: Initially, a first-round RT-PCR of the TCR CDR3 employed the HTBI primer set.

This chain uses TRBV11-3 with TRBJ2-7; either TRBD1 or TRBD2 may fit D (6 bases each). This receptor was identified in a woman aged 50 to 65 with Graves disease. The sequences come from peripheral blood mononuclear cells (PBMCs), collected at new diagnosis, from a patient treated with antithyroid drugs. CDR3 DNA: TGTGCCAGCAGCTTAGAGGGGGGCGCGGTTTACGAGCAGTACTTC. Translating it yields CASSLEGGAVYEQYF.